This record concerns one TCR beta chain sequence. Its antigen is unidentified. Per germline, CDR1 SGHDT and CDR2 YYEEEE. The CDR3 consists of 14 residues. The germline V and J ends were trimmed by 2 bases and 6 bases, with 11 bases remaining between them. The method was immunoSEQ multiplex PCR; TCRdb's version includes in-frame clones alone and lacks a portion of them. The data hold about 330,000 clones, with roughly 67% observed a single time. The sample originates from a study of cytotoxic CD8 clonotypes in ibrutinib-treated CLL. Across the whole study: Samples had a mean of 255,043 productive templates and almost 95,000 productive rearrangements.

Study findings and constraints: In sustained-remission versus progressing patients, sampling times differed. With treatment, public clonotypes, which were uncommon, either contracted or remained stable. Clonality went up at the time of ibrutinib response, stayed stable in sustained remission, and later dropped back toward its baseline level at progression.

The chain combines TRBV5-6 with TRBJ2-2; no firm D call. The sample in question was PBMCs, obtained after 36 months of ibrutinib treatment. The TCR comes from a human donor with chronic lymphocytic leukemia. The CDR3 protein is CASSLFKGSGELFF. The CDR3 DNA is TGTGCCAGCAGCTTATTTAAAGGGTCCGGGGAGCTGTTTTTT.